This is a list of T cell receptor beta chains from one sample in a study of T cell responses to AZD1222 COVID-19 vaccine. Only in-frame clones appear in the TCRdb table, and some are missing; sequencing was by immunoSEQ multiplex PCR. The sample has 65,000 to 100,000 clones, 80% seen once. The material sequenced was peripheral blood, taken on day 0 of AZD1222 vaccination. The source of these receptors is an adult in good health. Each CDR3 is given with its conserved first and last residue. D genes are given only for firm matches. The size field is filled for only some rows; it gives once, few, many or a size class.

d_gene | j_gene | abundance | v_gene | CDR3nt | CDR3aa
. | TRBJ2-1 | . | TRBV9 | TGTGCCAGCAGCGTAGGAGGGCAGCTTTACAATGAGCAGTTCTTC | CASSVGGQLYNEQFF
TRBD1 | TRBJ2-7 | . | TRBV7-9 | TGTGCCAGCAGCTTCGATACAGGGGGCCCGGGCGAGCAGTACTTC | CASSFDTGGPGEQYF
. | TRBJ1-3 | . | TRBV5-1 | TGCGCCAGCAGCTTGGAGGGCTCTGGAAACACCATATATTTT | CASSLEGSGNTIYF
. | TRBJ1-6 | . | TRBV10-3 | TGTGCCATCAGTGAGTCAGGGGGGGGTTCACCCCTCCACTTT | CAISESGGGSPLHF
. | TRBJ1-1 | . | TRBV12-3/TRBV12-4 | TGTGCCAGCAGTTTTAGGGCTGATGAACAAGCTTTCTTT | CASSFRADEQAFF
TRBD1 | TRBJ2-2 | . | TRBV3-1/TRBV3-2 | TGTGCCAGCAGCCAAGTCCCGGGACAGGGTTCGAACACCGGGGAGCTGTTTTTT | CASSQVPGQGSNTGELFF
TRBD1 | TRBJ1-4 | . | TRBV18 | TGTGCCAGCTCACCCGGGGACAGGGGGGAAAAACTGTTTTTT | CASSPGDRGEKLFF
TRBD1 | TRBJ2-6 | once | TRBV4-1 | TGCGCCAGCAGCCAACCCTATCCGGGGACAGCTATACCCCGCTCTGGGGCCAACGTCCTGACTTTC | CASSQPYPGTAIPRSGANVLTF
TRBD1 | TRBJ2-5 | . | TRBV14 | TGTGCCAGCAGCCAAACCGGGACAGGGCGGAGGGAGACCCAGTACTTC | CASSQTGTGRRETQYF
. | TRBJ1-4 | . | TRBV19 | TGTGCCAGTAGCGCCCAAGGCGGTGAAAAACTGTTTTTT | CASSAQGGEKLFF
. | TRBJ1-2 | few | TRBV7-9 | TGTGCCAGCAGCCCCCGGGGACTAGAGGGCTATGGCTACACCTTC | CASSPRGLEGYGYTF
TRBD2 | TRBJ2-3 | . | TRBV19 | TGTGCCAGTAGGCCTACAGAAATACATGGACTAGCAGGTCTTACAGATACGCAGTATTTT | CASRPTEIHGLAGLTDTQYF
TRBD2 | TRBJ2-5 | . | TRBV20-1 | TGCAGTGCTAGGTCACTAGCGGGCCCGTACTTC | CSARSLAGPYF
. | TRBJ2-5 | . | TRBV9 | TGTGCCAGCAGCGTAGGTGGCGCCCTAGTCCTCGAGACCCAGTACTTC | CASSVGGALVLETQYF
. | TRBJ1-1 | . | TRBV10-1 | TGCGCCAGCAGTGAGTCGGGCACCCCCGGCACTGAAGCTTTCTTT | CASSESGTPGTEAFF
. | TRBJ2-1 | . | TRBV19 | TGTGCCAGTCTTGGTAGGGCCAATGAGCAGTTCTTC | CASLGRANEQFF
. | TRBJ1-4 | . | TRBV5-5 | TGTGCCAGCGGGTTTATGGGTGAAAAACTGTTTTTT | CASGFMGEKLFF
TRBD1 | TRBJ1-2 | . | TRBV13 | TGTGCCAGCAGCCGAGGCCAGGGGGGGCATGGCTACACCTTC | CASSRGQGGHGYTF
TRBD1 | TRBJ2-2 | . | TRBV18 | TGTGCCAGCTCACTAGGACAGGGGAGCACCGGGGAGCTGTTTTTT | CASSLGQGSTGELFF
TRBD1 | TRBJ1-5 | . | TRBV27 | TGTGCCAGCAGTCGCCAAACAGGGGGTTACGGGCAGCCCCAGCATTTT | CASSRQTGGYGQPQHF
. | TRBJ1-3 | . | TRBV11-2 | TGTGCCAGCAGCTTGACATTTGGAAACACCATATATTTT | CASSLTFGNTIYF
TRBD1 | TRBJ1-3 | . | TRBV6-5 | TGTGCCACTAGACAGGGGAGCTCTGGAAACACCATATATTTT | CATRQGSSGNTIYF
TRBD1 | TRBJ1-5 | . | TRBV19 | TGTGCCAGTAGTATAGAATTTTCCGGGACAGGGTTTCAGCCCCAGCATTTT | CASSIEFSGTGFQPQHF
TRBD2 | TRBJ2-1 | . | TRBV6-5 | TGTGCCAGCAGTTACTGGGGGGGAGGGCTGGATGAGCAGTTCTTC | CASSYWGGGLDEQFF
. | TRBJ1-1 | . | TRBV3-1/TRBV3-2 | TGTGCCAGCAGCCAGGGGCGGAACACTGAAGCTTTCTTT | CASSQGRNTEAFF
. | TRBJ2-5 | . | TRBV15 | TGTGCCACCAGCAGAGATAGAGGCTTGGAGACCCAGTACTTC | CATSRDRGLETQYF
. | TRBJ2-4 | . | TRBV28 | TGTGCCAGCAGTTTATGGCCGGATGGGAACATTCAGTACTTC | CASSLWPDGNIQYF
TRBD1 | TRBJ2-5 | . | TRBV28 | TGTGCCAGCAGACCCCGGACAGGATGGTACCAAGAGACCCAGTACTTC | CASRPRTGWYQETQYF
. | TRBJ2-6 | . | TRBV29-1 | TGCAGCGTTGATGCAGGGAAGACCTCTGGGGCCAACGTCCTGACTTTC | CSVDAGKTSGANVLTF
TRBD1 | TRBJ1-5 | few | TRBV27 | TGTGCCAGCAGTTTTTCGACAGGGGTGGGTCAGCCCCAGCATTTT | CASSFSTGVGQPQHF
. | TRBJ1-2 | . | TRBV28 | TGTGCCAGCATAAGCGGATTGCGCTATGGCTACACCTTC | CASISGLRYGYTF
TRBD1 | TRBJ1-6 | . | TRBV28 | TGTGCCAGCAGTTTGGGACAGGTGAGACATTCACCCCTCCACTTT | CASSLGQVRHSPLHF
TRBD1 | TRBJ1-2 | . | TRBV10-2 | TGCGCCAGCAGGAACGCAGGGGGCGACTATGGCTACACCTTC | CASRNAGGDYGYTF
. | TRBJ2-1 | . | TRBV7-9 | TGTGCCAGCAGGCGACAGGACCCCTACAATGAGCAGTTCTTC | CASRRQDPYNEQFF
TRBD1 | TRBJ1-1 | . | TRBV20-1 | TGCAGTGCTAGCGGGACAGTTGAAGCTTTCTTT | CSASGTVEAFF
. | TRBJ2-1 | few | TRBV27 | TGTGCCAGCAGTTTAGGTAGCTACAATGAGCAGTTCTTC | CASSLGSYNEQFF
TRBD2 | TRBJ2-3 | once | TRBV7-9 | TGTGCCAGCAGCTTAGGGCTAGCGGGAGGGCCAGGAGATACGCAGTATTTT | CASSLGLAGGPGDTQYF
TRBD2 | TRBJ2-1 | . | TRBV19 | TGTGCCAGTAGTTGGACTAGCGGGGACAATGAGCAGTTCTTC | CASSWTSGDNEQFF
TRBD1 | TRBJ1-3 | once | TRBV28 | TGTGCCAGCAGTTTACTCACGACAGGGACCTCTGGAAACACCATATATTTT | CASSLLTTGTSGNTIYF
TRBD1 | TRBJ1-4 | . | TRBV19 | TGTGCCAGTAGCACAGGGGGAGCCGGTGAAAAACTGTTTTTT | CASSTGGAGEKLFF
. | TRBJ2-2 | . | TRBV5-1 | TGCGCCAGCAGCTCCAGGATGGGGGCTCAAGGCGGGGAGCTGTTTTTT | CASSSRMGAQGGELFF
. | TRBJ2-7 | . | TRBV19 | TGTGCCAGTAGTGGGACTTCGGGTTCCTACGAGCAGTACTTC | CASSGTSGSYEQYF
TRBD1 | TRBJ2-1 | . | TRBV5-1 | TGCGCCAGCACCATTGGGACAGCGAACAATGAGCAGTTCTTC | CASTIGTANNEQFF
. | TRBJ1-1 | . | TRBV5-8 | TGTGCCAGCAGCCAGCTACTTACAGGGAACACTGAAGCTTTCTTT | CASSQLLTGNTEAFF
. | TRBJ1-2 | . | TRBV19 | TGTGCCAGTAATGGAGGAATCGGGCAGGGGATTCACTATGGCTACACCTTC | CASNGGIGQGIHYGYTF
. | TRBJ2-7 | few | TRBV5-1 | TGCGCCAGCAGCTTAGGGGACAAAAAGACCTACGAGCAGTACTTC | CASSLGDKKTYEQYF
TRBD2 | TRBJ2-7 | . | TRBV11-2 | TGTGCCAGCAGCCCGGGGACTAGCGGAACCTACGAGCAGTACTTC | CASSPGTSGTYEQYF
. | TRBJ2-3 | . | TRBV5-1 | TGCGCCAGCAGCTCCGGACAGCACACAGATACGCAGTATTTT | CASSSGQHTDTQYF